Listed here are 10 T cell receptor beta chains from one sample, sequenced in a study of T cells after yellow fever vaccination. TCRdb fed the 5' RACE reads into MiXCR, producing one record per CDR3 protein. The table shows roughly 300,000 distinct CDR3 sequences, with less than 9.5% occurring only once. This material consisted of PBMCs, taken around 45 days after the first yellow fever vaccination. The source of these receptors is a man aged 18 to 35 who received the YFV17D yellow fever vaccine.

This chain uses TRBV29-1 with TRBJ1-1, with unresolved D. Trimming removed 4 bases from V and 5 bases from J, with 11 bases in between. Per germline, CDR1 SQVTM and CDR2 ANQGSEA. CDR3 length: 12 residues. In DNA, the CDR3 is TGCAGCGTTGGAATCGTAGGGACTGAAGCTTTCTTT. Its translation: CSVGIVGTEAFF.

This clonotype occurred a few times. The chain uses TRBV6-5 and TRBJ2-4; D unresolved. This CDR3 comprises 15 residues. V lost 2 bases, J lost 7 bases, and 15 bases lay in between. Germline CDR1 reads MNHEY; CDR2 reads SVGAGI. As DNA, the CDR3 is TGTGCCAGCAGTTACGGACGGGCCCAGACCAACATTCAGTACTTC. It is translated as CASSYGRAQTNIQYF.

V and J are TRBV7-9 and TRBJ1-5; TRBD1 matches 9 bases. Per the germline V gene, CDR1 is SEHNR and CDR2 is FQNEAQ (reference sequence). V lost 4 bases and J lost 11; bases outside the gene matches: 9. The CDR3 has 14 amino acids. The CDR3 is CASSSEGQGVTQHF. DNA of the CDR3: TGTGCCAGCAGCTCCGAGGGACAGGGTGTGACCCAGCATTTT.

The chain has TRBV4-3 and TRBJ2-4; the match to TRBD1 covers 8 bases. Trimming at V came to 2 bases and at J to 8 bases, leaving 5 bases not matched to a gene. The CDR3 sequence is 14 residues long. Per germline, CDR1 LGHNA and CDR2 YSLEER. CDR3: CASSQTGGSDIQYF. The CDR3 bases are TGCGCCAGCAGCCAAACAGGGGGAAGTGACATTCAGTACTTC.

This clonotype has ten or more counts. The chain combines TRBV7-2 with TRBJ2-3; D gene unclear. Germline loops: CDR1 SGHTA, CDR2 FQGNSA. The CDR3 covers 13 residues. The V gene lost 1 base and the J gene lost 6 bases, with 8 bases spanning the gap. This chain's CDR3 is CASSLESWDTQYF. The DNA for the CDR3 is TGTGCCAGCAGCTTAGAGTCTTGGGATACGCAGTATTTT.

This clonotype came up a few times. This chain joins TRBV15 and TRBJ1-3, with D maybe TRBD1 (5 bases). CDR3 length equals 14 residues. Germline loops: CDR1 LNHNV, CDR2 YYDKDF (reference sequence). The V end was cut by 1 base, the J end by 5 bases, with 9 bases between. The chain's CDR3 is CATSRAGGRNTIYF. In DNA form, the CDR3 reads TGTGCCACCAGCAGAGCGGGGGGTCGAAACACCATATATTTT.

With respect to this clonotype: One end of the junction varies from germline; a read error may be responsible. The chain employs TRBV3-1 and TRBJ2-1, with TRBD1 matching over 9 bases. Germline V lookup: CDR1 LGHDT, CDR2 YNNKEL (reference sequence). This CDR3 contains 16 residues. CDR3 DNA: TGTGCCAGCAGCCGACCAACAGGGGGCGCCTATAATGAGCAGTTCTTC. Protein: CASSRPTGGAYNEQFF.

Only a few counts were recorded for this clonotype. This sequence joins TRBV18 and TRBJ2-2, with D possibly TRBD1 on 6 matching bases. The CDR3 has 16 amino acids. The germline V gene has CDR1 KGHSH and CDR2 LQKENI. Trimming removed 2 bases from V and 4 bases from J, with 14 bases in between. The CDR3 here is CASSPFDRRGTGELFF. The CDR3 nucleotides are TGTGCCAGCTCACCATTCGACAGGCGAGGCACCGGGGAGCTGTTTTTT.

This clonotype was found a few times. The rearrangement uses TRBV7-2 and TRBJ2-1, with no clear D. The ends were cut back, 4 bases at V and 7 bases at J, with 11 bases in the middle. Germline V gene data show CDR1 as SGHTA and CDR2 as FQGNSA. This CDR3 is 13 amino acids long. The CDR3 here is CASSYQLGNEQFF. The CDR3 nucleotides are TGTGCCAGCAGCTACCAACTCGGAAATGAGCAGTTCTTC.

A few counts support this clonotype. The chain is built from TRBV19 and TRBJ1-6; the D is unclear. The V and J ends lost 3 bases and 13 bases respectively, with 16 bases between them. This CDR3 is 14 amino acids long. Germline V CDR1 and CDR2: LNHDA, SQIVND (reference sequence). The CDR3 loop is CASSISPPRAPLHF. The CDR3 DNA reads TGTGCCAGTAGTATCAGCCCTCCCCGTGCGCCCCTCCACTTT.